A single sample gave rise to the 20 T cell receptor beta chains below, sequenced in a study of metastatic and nonmetastatic thyroid tumors. All patients were untreated before thyroid surgery. TCRdb re-called the PCR reads through MiXCR. The table lists about 24,000 clones, under 30% of them singletons. The sample consisted of tumor tissue. These receptors were obtained from a male donor with papillary thyroid cancer or a benign thyroid nodule (not recorded which). Some clones in this sample may be carry-over from other donors' samples.

This clone came up many times. The chain couples TRBV2 to TRBJ2-2; 13 bases line up with TRBD2. Germline CDR1 and CDR2: SNHLY and FYNNEI. Losses at the gene ends were 5 bases for V and 3 bases for J; bases not matched to a gene: 12. The CDR3 is made up of 19 amino acids. The DNA of the CDR3 is TGTGCCAGCAGTCAAAAACCGGGACTAGCGGGACCGTACACCGGGGAGCTGTTTTTT. It codes for CASSQKPGLAGPYTGELFF.

The chain recombines TRBV12-3 or TRBV12-4 with TRBJ2-2; 9 bases line up with TRBD2. After removal of 7 bases from V and 7 bases from J, the junction contained 16 bases not matched to a gene. This CDR3 is built from 17 residues. The CDR3 loop reads CASIPRLAGGLGGELFF. CDR3 sequence (DNA): TGTGCCAGCATCCCTCGGTTGGCGGGAGGGCTGGGCGGGGAGCTGTTTTTT.

Remarks on this clone: This sample also contains other DNA sequences that code for the same CDR3. The chain has TRBV27 and TRBJ2-7, with D unresolved. The germline CDR1 and CDR2 sequences are MNHEY and SMNVEV (reference sequence). The CDR3 extends over 15 amino acids. V dropped 6 bases and J dropped 0 bases, with 15 bases sitting between them. DNA for the CDR3: TGTGCCAGCAGCCCTGGTGGGCGACTCTCCTACGAGCAGTACTTC. Protein sequence: CASSPGGRLSYEQYF.

This clone was picked up many times. The chain carries TRBV7-9 and TRBJ2-3, with D unclear. V gave up 2 bases and J gave up 7 bases, with 7 bases separating them. Germline values: CDR1 SEHNR, CDR2 FQNEAQ (reference sequence). The CDR3 has 12 amino acids. This chain's CDR3 is CASSLNLNTQYF. As DNA, the CDR3 is TGTGCCAGCAGCTTAAATCTGAATACGCAGTATTTT.

This clone has a count of ten or more. The chain joins TRBV12-3 or TRBV12-4 to TRBJ2-1, with D unresolved. This CDR3 has 13 residues. Trimming left V 1 base short and J 3 bases short, with 4 bases between. CDR3 nucleotide sequence: TGTGCCAGCAGTTTAGGCCACTACAATGAGCAGTTCTTC. Translation gives CASSLGHYNEQFF.

This clone is medium-sized. The chain links TRBV27 to TRBJ1-2, with D perhaps TRBD1 (5 bases). CDR1 and CDR2 (germline): MNHEY, SMNVEV (reference sequence). Trimming removed 2 bases from V and 9 bases from J, with 25 bases in between. The CDR3 runs to 17 residues. The DNA of the CDR3 is TGTGCCAGCAGTTTAAGACCCGTCCCCGGGGGGGGAGGGAGCTACACCTTC. This sequence encodes CASSLRPVPGGGGSYTF.

As concerns this clone: This sequence may be a read error, since a much larger clone differs from it by one base. Other DNA sequences from this sample encode an identical CDR3 as well. The chain joins TRBV11-2 to TRBJ2-2; 11 bases match TRBD2. CDR3 length: 15 amino acids. The germline CDR1 and CDR2 sequences are SGHAT and FQNNGV. This chain's CDR3 is CASSSLAGGTGELFF. Written as DNA, the CDR3 is TGTGCCAGCAGCTCTCTAGCGGGGGGCACCGGTGAGCTGTTTTTT.

This clone has a count of ten or more. The genes are TRBV5-1 and TRBJ2-2; no reliable D call. The CDR3 runs to 14 residues. Germline-derived CDR1 and CDR2 are SGHRS and YFSETQ. V dropped 2 bases and J dropped 2 bases, with 7 bases sitting between them. The CDR3 loop is CASSLNSNTGELFF. The CDR3 coding sequence is TGCGCCAGCAGCTTAAACAGCAACACCGGGGAGCTGTTTTTT.

The table lists this clone with many counts. The V call is TRBV7-3, the J call TRBJ2-2; tentatively, D is TRBD1 (5 bases). The V and J ends lost 0 bases and 6 bases respectively, with 11 bases between them. Germline CDR1 is SGHTA and CDR2 is FQGTGA. This CDR3 contains 15 residues. CDR3 sequence (DNA): TGTGCCAGCAGCTTAACTCCGACAGTTGCCGGGGAGCTGTTTTTT. Translation gives CASSLTPTVAGELFF.

This clone appeared a few times. A read error may be the cause here, since a much bigger clone is one base away. The rearrangement links TRBV15 to TRBJ1-1; D possibly corresponds to TRBD1 (5 bases). CDR1 and CDR2 (germline): LNHNV, YYDKDF (reference sequence). The CDR3 length is 16 residues. The V gene lost 3 bases and the J gene lost 1 base, with 15 bases spanning the gap. CDR3 in DNA: TGTGCCACCAGCAGCCCCTCCTGGGGGACGAACACTGAAGCTTTCTTT. This encodes CATSSPSWGTNTEAFF.

Comments on this clone: No conserved phenylalanine or tryptophan ends this CDR3, so it is likely a read error. The V gene is TRBV6-5, the J gene TRBJ1-5; D is possibly TRBD1 (5 bases). Germline V gene sequence: CDR1 MNHEY, CDR2 SVGAGI. CDR3 length equals 15 residues. The CDR3 spells CASSYGSGKYQRQHC. Written as DNA, the CDR3 is TGTGCCAGCAGTTACGGGTCAGGGAAGTATCAGCGCCAGCATTGT.

Worth noting for this clone: A much larger clone lies one base from this, so it may be a read error. This sequence joins TRBV14 and TRBJ2-7; D gene ambiguous. Germline V gene sequence: CDR1 SGHDN, CDR2 FVKESK. The CDR3 is 12 residues long. V gave up 2 bases and J gave up 7 bases, with 9 bases separating them. CDR3 loop: CASSQSWREQYF. CDR3 sequence (DNA): TGTGCCAGCAGCCAATCCTGGCGGGAGCAGTACTTC.

A word on this clone: A read error may explain this, as a much larger clone is one base away. The chain has TRBV5-6 and TRBJ2-1, with D perhaps TRBD2 (6 bases). The CDR3 runs 12 residues. Germline V CDR1 and CDR2: SGHDT, YYEEEE. The germline V and J ends were trimmed by 4 bases and 13 bases, with 15 bases remaining between them. CDR3 sequence: CASSTTGGSQFF. DNA for the CDR3: TGTGCCAGCAGCACAACCGGGGGTAGCCAGTTCTTC. The full variable domain, rest sourced from reference TRBV5-6 and TRBJ2-1, is DAGVTQSPTHLIKTRGQQVTLRCSPKSGHDTVSWYQQALGQGPQFIFQYYEEEERQRGNFPDRFSGHQFPNYSSELNVNALLLGDSALYLCASSTTGGSQFFGPGTRLTVL.

In the case of this clone: A much more abundant neighbour one base away suggests this may be a read error. V gene TRBV12-3 or TRBV12-4 combines with J gene TRBJ2-3; D unresolved. Between the trimmed V and J ends, which lost 2 bases and 6 bases, there was a span of 6 bases. The length of the CDR3 is 12 residues. The CDR3 sequence: CASSLCPDTQYF. The CDR3 DNA sequence: TGTGCCAGCAGTTTATGCCCCGATACGCAGTATTTT.

This clone was picked up many times. V gene TRBV28 combines with J gene TRBJ2-7; TRBD1 is a possible D gene (5 bases). CDR1 is MDHEN and CDR2 is SYDVKM in the germline V gene. The V gene lost 6 bases and the J gene lost 3 bases, with 18 bases spanning the gap. The CDR3 has 15 amino acids. CDR3 sequence (DNA): TGTGCCAGCAGCTCCTACAGGCACGGCAACTACGAGCAGTACTTC. It codes for CASSSYRHGNYEQYF.

On this clone: A much larger clone differs from this one at a single base, so this may be a read error. The chain links TRBV7-9 to TRBJ2-6, with D tentatively TRBD1 or TRBD2 (5 bases each). Trimming left V 7 bases short and J 6 bases short, with 10 bases between. The CDR3 totals 13 residues. CDR1 and CDR2 from the germline V gene are SEHNR and FQNEAQ (reference sequence). The CDR3 nucleotides read TGTGCCAGCATACCAGGGACGGCCAACGTCCTGACTTTC. It yields the protein CASIPGTANVLTF.

This clone was recorded at least ten times. The chain links TRBV5-1 to TRBJ2-6, with no clear D. Germline V gene data show CDR1 as SGHRS and CDR2 as YFSETQ. CDR3 size: 16 residues. V lost 0 bases and J 0 bases, leaving 7 bases between the germline ends. The CDR3 DNA reads as TGCGCCAGCAGCTTGGAGAGATACTCTGGGGCCAACGTCCTGACTTTC. This codes for CASSLERYSGANVLTF.

The table lists this clone with many counts. J is TRBJ2-3 and V is TRBV6-1, with TRBD1 identical over 7 bases. CDR3 size: 15 residues. CDR1 MNHNS and CDR2 SASEGT come from the germline V gene. The V and J ends lost 7 bases and 4 bases, in that order; junction bases with no gene match: 11. The CDR3 protein is CASTPRDRAPDTQYF. For the CDR3, the DNA is TGTGCCAGCACCCCCCGAGACAGGGCCCCAGATACGCAGTATTTT.

This clone showed up many times. The chain is built from TRBV7-2 and TRBJ2-3, with 10 bases identical to TRBD2. The length of the CDR3 is 16 residues. J was trimmed by 1 base and V by 5 bases; bases with no gene match: 6. The germline CDR1 and CDR2 sequences are SGHTA and FQGNSA. CDR3 in DNA: TGTGCCAGCAGCCAGCTAGCGGGAGAGGGCACAGATACGCAGTATTTT. Protein sequence: CASSQLAGEGTDTQYF.

This clone occurred once. Being one base from a much bigger clone, this may be a read error. The chain uses TRBV5-4 and TRBJ2-2; D uncertain. The ends were cut back, 0 bases at V and 5 bases at J, with 8 bases in the middle. Germline V gene sequence: CDR1 SGHNT, CDR2 YYREEE (reference sequence). This CDR3 has 14 amino acids. The CDR3 sequence is CASSLGVSTGELFF. DNA of the CDR3: TGTGCCAGCAGCTTGGGCGTTAGTACCGGGGAGCTGTTTTTT. Based on the CDR3 plus reference TRBV5-4 and TRBJ2-2, the full variable domain is ETGVTQSPTHLIKTRGQQVTLRCSSQSGHNTVSWYQQALGQGPQFIFQYYREEENGRGNFPPRFSGLQFPNYSSELNVNALELDDSALYLCASSLGVSTGELFFGEGSRLTVL.